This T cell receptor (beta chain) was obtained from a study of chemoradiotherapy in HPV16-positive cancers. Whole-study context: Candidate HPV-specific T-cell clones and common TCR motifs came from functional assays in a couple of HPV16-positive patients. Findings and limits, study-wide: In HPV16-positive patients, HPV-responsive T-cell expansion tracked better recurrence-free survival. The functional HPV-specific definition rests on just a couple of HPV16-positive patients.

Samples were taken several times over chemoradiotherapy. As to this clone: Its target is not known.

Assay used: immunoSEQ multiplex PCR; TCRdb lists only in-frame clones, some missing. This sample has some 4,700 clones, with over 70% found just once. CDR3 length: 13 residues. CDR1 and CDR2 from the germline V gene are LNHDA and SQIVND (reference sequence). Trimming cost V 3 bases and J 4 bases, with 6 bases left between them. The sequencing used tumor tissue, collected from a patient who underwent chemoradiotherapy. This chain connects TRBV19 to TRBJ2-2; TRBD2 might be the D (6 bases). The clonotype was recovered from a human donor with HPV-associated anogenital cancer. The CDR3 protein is CASSMGGTGELFF. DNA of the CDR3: TGTGCCAGTAGTATGGGGGGCACCGGGGAGCTGTTTTTT.